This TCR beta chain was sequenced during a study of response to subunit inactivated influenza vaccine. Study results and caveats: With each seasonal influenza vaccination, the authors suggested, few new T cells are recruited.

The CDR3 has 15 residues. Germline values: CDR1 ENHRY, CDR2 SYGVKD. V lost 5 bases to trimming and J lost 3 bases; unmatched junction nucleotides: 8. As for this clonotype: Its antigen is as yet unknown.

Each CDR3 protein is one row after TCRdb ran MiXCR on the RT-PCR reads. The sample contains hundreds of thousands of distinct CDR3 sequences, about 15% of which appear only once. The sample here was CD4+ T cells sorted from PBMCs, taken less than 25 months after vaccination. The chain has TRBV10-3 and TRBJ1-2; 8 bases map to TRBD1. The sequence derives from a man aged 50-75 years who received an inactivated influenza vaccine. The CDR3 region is CAISPTGGADYGYTF. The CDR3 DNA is TGTGCCATCAGTCCAACAGGGGGGGCGGACTATGGCTACACCTTC.